What follows are 10 T cell receptor beta chains derived from one specimen sequenced in a study of T cells in Graves' hyperthyroidism and ophthalmopathy. Using RNA transcripts as the source, TCR beta CDR3 regions were amplified. In the first-round RT-PCR of the TCR CDR3, the HTBI primer set was used. TCRdb re-analysed the multiplex PCR reads in MiXCR, keeping a single row per CDR3 protein. The sample lists over 450,000 distinct CDR3 sequences, around 15% occurring once. What was sequenced was blood. Source of these receptors: a woman under 30 with Graves' hyperthyroidism.

This clonotype appeared a few times. The chain carries TRBV7-2 and TRBJ2-5; tentative D call: TRBD2 (6 bases). The CDR3 is 16 residues long. Deletions cut 2 bases from V and 5 bases from J, with 18 bases between. Germline lookup yields CDR1 SGHTA and CDR2 FQGNSA. CDR3 loop: CASSLSGEVGLETQYF. CDR3 sequence (DNA): TGTGCCAGCAGCTTATCGGGAGAGGTAGGATTGGAGACCCAGTACTTC.

This clonotype has a count of ten or more. The chain links TRBV30 to TRBJ1-1; D is uncertain. V was cut by 4 bases and J by 6 bases, with 12 bases left in between. CDR3 size: 12 residues. Germline-derived CDR1 and CDR2 are GTSNPN and SVGIG (reference sequence). CDR3 nucleotide sequence: TGTGCCTGGAAGGAGAGGGCCCCTGAAGCTTTCTTT. This sequence encodes CAWKERAPEAFF.

The J gene is TRBJ2-2, the V gene TRBV9, with D perhaps being TRBD1 or TRBD2 (6 bases each). The V end lost 3 bases, the J end lost 2 bases, and 14 bases lay between the germline ends. CDR3 length: 16 amino acids. Germline lookup yields CDR1 SGDLS and CDR2 YYNGEE. CDR3 residues: CASSARGDFNTGELFF. The CDR3 DNA sequence: TGTGCCAGCAGCGCGAGGGGGGACTTTAACACCGGGGAGCTGTTTTTT.

This clonotype has at least ten counts. The V call is TRBV6-2 or TRBV6-3, the J call TRBJ1-3, with D hard to call. The V end was cut by 6 bases, the J end by 2 bases, with 5 bases between. The germline V gene has CDR1 MNHEY and CDR2 SVGEGT. The CDR3 length is 12 residues. CDR3 protein: CASSGAGNTIYF. CDR3 nucleotide sequence: TGTGCCAGCAGCGGGGCTGGAAACACCATATATTTT.

This clonotype was detected many times. The chain carries TRBV13 and TRBJ2-5, with 7 nucleotides matching TRBD1. The CDR3 is made up of 15 amino acids. CDR1 and CDR2 (germline): PRHDT, FYEKMQ (reference sequence). V shed 4 bases and J 5 bases; nucleotides not matched to a gene: 10. The DNA for the CDR3 is TGTGCCAGCAGCTCATGGGACAGCCTTCGGGAGACCCAGTACTTC. Translating it yields CASSSWDSLRETQYF.

V usage is TRBV6-1 and J usage is TRBJ2-3; 10 nucleotides align to TRBD2. J gave up 4 bases and V 5 bases, and 6 bases lay outside the gene matches. The V gene's germline CDR1 is MNHNS and CDR2 SASEGT. The CDR3 spans 15 residues. This chain's CDR3 is CASSPSGSAADTQYF. CDR3 DNA: TGTGCCAGCAGTCCTAGCGGGAGCGCAGCAGATACGCAGTATTTT.

This clonotype was recorded at least ten times. This sequence joins TRBV29-1 and TRBJ1-5; D is ambiguous. This CDR3 region has 12 residues. The V end was cut by 5 bases, the J end by 7 bases, with 12 bases between. CDR1 is SQVTM, CDR2 ANQGSEA, per germline. The CDR3 protein is CSVLRPGQPQHF. CDR3 DNA sequence: TGCAGCGTTTTGAGGCCAGGCCAGCCCCAGCATTTT.

This chain joins TRBV19 and TRBJ1-1; the D gene is possibly TRBD1 (5 bases). Deletions cut 5 bases from V and 6 bases from J, with 16 bases between. Per germline, CDR1 LNHDA and CDR2 SQIVND (reference sequence). The CDR3 is 14 residues long. The DNA of the CDR3 is TGTGCCAGTAGTCGTGCAGGGTTTGAGGCTGAAGCTTTCTTT. The encoded protein is CASSRAGFEAEAFF.

This clonotype was observed many times. This chain joins TRBV7-9 and TRBJ2-3; D possibly corresponds to TRBD2 (6 bases). Trimming took off 3 bases at V and 2 bases at J, with 12 bases between the two ends. This CDR3 is 15 amino acids long. CDR1 and CDR2 (germline): SEHNR, FQNEAQ (reference sequence). The CDR3 protein is CASSFSGLTTDTQYF. The CDR3 region has the DNA TGTGCCAGCAGCTTTTCGGGACTGACCACAGATACGCAGTATTTT.

The V and J genes are TRBV15 and TRBJ2-6, with D perhaps matching TRBD1 (6 bases). Trimming removed 1 base from V and 0 bases from J, with 10 bases in between. From germline, CDR1 is LNHNV and CDR2 YYDKDF (reference sequence). This CDR3 has 17 amino acids. The CDR3 is CATSRVQGFSGANVLTF. The CDR3 nucleotides read TGTGCCACCAGCAGAGTACAGGGCTTCTCTGGGGCCAACGTCCTGACTTTC.